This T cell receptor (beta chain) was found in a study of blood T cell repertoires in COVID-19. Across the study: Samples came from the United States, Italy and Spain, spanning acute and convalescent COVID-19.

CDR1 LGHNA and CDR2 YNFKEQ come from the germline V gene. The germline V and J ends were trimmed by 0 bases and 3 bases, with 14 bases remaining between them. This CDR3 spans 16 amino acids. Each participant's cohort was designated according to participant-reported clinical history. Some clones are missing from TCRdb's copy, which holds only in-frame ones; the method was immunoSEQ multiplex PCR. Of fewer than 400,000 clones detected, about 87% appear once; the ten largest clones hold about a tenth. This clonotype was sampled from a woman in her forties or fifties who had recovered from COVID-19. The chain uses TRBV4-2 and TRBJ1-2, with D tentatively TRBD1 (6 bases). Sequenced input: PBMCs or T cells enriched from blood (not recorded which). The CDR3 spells CASSQDGGQGYYGYTF. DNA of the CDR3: TGTGCCAGCAGCCAAGATGGGGGCCAGGGCTACTATGGCTACACCTTC.